The T cell receptor (beta chain) under discussion was sequenced for a study of CD8 T cells in Susac syndrome. The CDR3 length is 14 residues. Trimming shortened V by 7 bases and J by 10 bases, and 19 bases separated the two germline ends. Germline V gene data show CDR1 as KGHDR and CDR2 as SFDVKD. Random hexamers were used to reverse transcribe an amount of roughly 0.5 to 1 ug RNA. TCRdb ran MiXCR on the immunoSEQ multiplex PCR reads and lists one entry per CDR3 protein. The sample holds more than 65,000 distinct CDR3 sequences, 95% seen once. Sequencing of TCR beta was performed on blood CD8+ T cells and on blood CD4+ T cells. Negative isolation was applied to CD8+ and CD4+ T cells, and FACS enrichment was applied to TEMRA cells.

The specimen sequenced was CD8+ T cells from PBMCs. The chain has TRBV24-1 and TRBJ2-1; the D gene is possibly TRBD1 (6 bases). The TCR was taken from a human donor in good health. The CDR3 here is CATRTSDRSGEQFF. For the CDR3, the DNA is TGTGCCACCAGGACCTCCGACAGGTCGGGCGAGCAGTTCTTC.